This entry features one TCR beta chain sequence. No antigen is known for it. Per-nucleotide qualities are absent, and no much larger clonotype sits a single base away. The cohort consisted of some 670 healthy bone marrow donors. All cohort members were sampled while nominally healthy, although unrecorded immune exposures were likely present. The donor was CMV seronegative and belonged to the group of 350 to 400 seronegative cohort members. A peripheral blood sample was collected from each donor, and TCR beta sequencing was performed on peripheral blood mononuclear cells. The Qiagen DNeasy Blood Extraction Kit was used to extract genomic DNA from the blood cell samples. The data stem from a study of cytomegalovirus exposure and HLA in healthy donors (dated by TCRdb to 2016 to 2017). With regard to the full study: An earlier analysis of some 500 of the donors reported more than 250 Gb of sequence data and some 120 million unique TCR beta sequences from about 180 million T cells. Roughly five DR-DQ haplotypes were handled as single units for association and clustering, since linkage in the cohort was strong. Rather than using new phenotypic data, the later analysis identified candidate immune exposures from TCR beta sequences and from how often those sequences occurred across donors. A later analysis re-analyzed previously published TCR beta repertoires from roughly 630 donors and added high-resolution HLA genotyping to study TCR occurrence patterns. Class I and class II HLA loci were covered by the typing at four-digit resolution. Genome-wide SNP genotypes for about three fifths of the roughly 700 donors were used in a later genetic analysis, which treated that subset as a discovery cohort. Across around 400 genotyped donors of the cohort, an average of roughly 250,000 unique TCR beta nucleotide sequences per donor were sequenced, and roughly 18% of those sequences were non-productive. Alongside the repertoire data, information on donor age, sex, ethnicity and CMV serostatus was compiled. An earlier analysis of 500 to 750 of the donors applied high-throughput TCR beta sequencing to assess whether each TCR beta V gene segment acted as functional or pseudogenic. The study aimed to test whether signatures of past pathogen exposure could be identified by cataloging public T cell receptors. The T cell repertoires of 666 subjects were profiled by immunosequencing and related to cytomegalovirus serostatus. The number of donors typed differed by locus, with roughly 620-640 for A, B, C, DRB1 and DQB1, roughly 520 for DQA1, approximately 580 for DPA1, and about 450 for DPB1. All discovery cohort repertoires had been generated on a single sequencing platform. The genetic ancestry cluster associated with self-reported Caucasian donors included about 84% of the roughly 360 genotyped donors. Roughly 300 gigabases of sequencing data and approximately 80 million unique TCR sequences were included in an early release covering roughly 600 HLA-typed donors. Along with the approximately 600-subject first cohort, a separate validation cohort of over a hundred different subjects was used. To predict cytomegalovirus infection status, the study combined high-throughput TCR immunosequencing, statistical association of individual TCRs with disease status, and machine learning.

Broad study findings and their caveats: Several of the top co-occurrence clusters appeared to be linked to parvovirus B19, influenza, CMV and Epstein-Barr virus, according to a later analysis. Because the 87-base-pair reads could not distinguish some IMGT-functional V segments, including TRBV6-2 and TRBV6-3, those segments were excluded. According to a later genetic analysis, donors in an Asian-associated ancestry cluster had fewer N-insertions in productive TCRs than the approximately 610-donor mean. At a false discovery rate of 0.05, a later analysis linked under 20,000 TCR beta sequences to specific HLA alleles. CMV serostatus was the only immune exposure information available for the cohort. While some public TCRs were present in many individuals, most TCR sequences turned up only very rarely across donors. Three of the identified cytomegalovirus-associated TCR beta chains were confirmed in vitro to be specific for cytomegalovirus antigens. In a later genetic analysis, a missense DCLRE1C variant was associated with V-gene and J-gene trimming of TCR beta chains, and the association was replicated in an independent cohort. In an earlier analysis of approximately 590 of the donors, most TCR beta V segments appeared in productive rearrangements about 87% or about 30% of the time, broadly matching IMGT annotations. According to the authors, the approach could potentially be generalized to other disease states and immunological phenotypes. According to a later analysis, TCR association rates differed among HLA loci, with DRB1 alleles showing the most associated TCRs and HLA-C alleles showing the fewest. In the study, approximately 160 TCR beta chains were listed as associated with cytomegalovirus. Because counts were too low, about 17 rarely observed V segments, including chromosome 9 orphons, were excluded from the earlier analysis of roughly 580 of the donors. Presence/absence analyses assumed roughly uniform sequencing depth across donors, an assumption that may not hold. In this cohort, only TCR beta chains were sequenced, and detectable features were limited by the absence of alpha or paired-chain data. In a later analysis, most CMV-associated TCR beta chains were found to appear HLA-restricted, with HLA associations seemingly driven largely by CMV exposure. HLA typing was unavailable for some donors at each locus, so association tests used only the typed subset. Correlated functional status among segregating V segments might be attributable to linkage disequilibrium, but an unknown experimental factor could not be ruled out. In a later analysis, HLA-associated TCR beta chains were found to be more clonally expanded and to have lower generation probabilities than equally common non-associated chains. A further reported finding was that TCR beta sequences accurately predicted the HLA-A and HLA-B alleles for most subjects in the first cohort. A group of highly shared sequence variants was considered likely to be a technical artifact of the sequencing pipeline. The classifier was reported to diagnose cytomegalovirus status with high specificity and sensitivity in both the original cohort and the validation cohort. Assigning TCR associations to individual alleles was difficult when HLA alleles, especially DR and DQ, strongly co-occurred.

Library construction relied on the immunoSEQ multiplex PCR assay. For the multiplex PCR, a mixture combining 60 forward primers for TCR Vbeta segments and 13 reverse primers for TCR Jbeta segments was used. Amplification of the CDR3 region of rearranged TCR beta genes was performed with a multiplex PCR assay on genomic DNA. Amplified TCR beta libraries were sequenced as 87-base-pair reads on the Illumina HiSeq System. The authors' pipeline ran thus. A later analysis counted approximately 74 million unique TCR beta chains across the 700 or so repertoires, and some 11 million of these chains were shared by at least two donors. To remove PCR and sequencing errors, raw reads were error-corrected and collapsed into unique sequences using a nearest-neighbor algorithm that merged closely related sequences. To assign V, D and J gene segments, CDR3 sequences were aligned to IMGT reference sequences. For a sequence to be retained, a match of at least six nucleotides to both a V gene segment and a J gene segment was required. Rearrangements were classified as productive when the CDR3 lacked stop codons and remained in frame with V and J, and all other rearrangements were classified as non-productive. CDR3 was defined by IMGT convention, running from the second conserved V-encoded cysteine to the conserved J-encoded phenylalanine. Sequences without an unambiguous match to a single V gene segment were excluded from the earlier analysis of 587 of the donors. In an earlier analysis of some 590 of the donors, a V segment was called functional when productive rearrangements were above 56.7%, and segregating when the standard deviation between donors exceeded 5%. A statistical classification framework was developed to diagnose cytomegalovirus status using the catalog of TCR beta chain sequences. V and J gene assignment, in a later analysis, came from comparing TCR nucleotide sequences with IMGT/GENE-DB human TR gene sequences. The TCRdist pipeline was used in a later analysis to assign CDR3 sequences and most-parsimonious VDJ recombination scenarios. A later analysis defined each TCR beta chain by its CDR3 amino acid sequence plus V-gene family, and excluded reads lacking a unique V-gene family. A later analysis removed several hundred highly shared, low-generation-probability nucleotide sequences to deal with suspected cross-contamination and a sequencing artifact. For each public chain, a later analysis derived a clonal expansion index from normalized ranks of inferred template counts within each repertoire. In a later analysis, generation probabilities were computed using a VDJ recombination model fitted to out-of-frame rearrangements, and the results were checked against IGoR. In a later analysis, hypergeometric tests were used to score TCR-TCR, TCR-HLA and TCR-CMV co-occurrence, with a repertoire-size bias correction applied to TCR pairs. In a later analysis, false discovery rates were estimated by permuting HLA or CMV assignments 20 times. In a later analysis, co-occurring TCRs were grouped with DBSCAN, and TCRdist sequence similarity was added when clustering was performed within HLA-allele-positive subsets. Co-occurrence clustering excluded repertoires with fewer than 30,000 or more than 120,000 public chains, plus five with anomalous nucleotide sharing. TCRdb limited this immuneACCESS table to in-frame rearrangements with V and J called. A share of clones is missing; checked studies link under half to unresolved V genes, and the rest is unexplained. Clone size and the V and J calls come from that table; the DNA yielded D and trimming. This sample holds some 110,000 clones; about 79% were observed only once. Of the sample, roughly 2% falls within the top ten clones.

Reading the germline V gene (reference sequence) gives CDR1 MNHNY and CDR2 SVGAGI. Inclusive of the bounding cysteine and phenylalanine, the CDR3 is 12 residues long. Only the CDR3 part of the read is kept: 36 bases, read in frame from the first base. Deletion took 6 bases off V and 6 bases off J, with a span of 10 bases between the germline ends. Sequencing used PBMCs. This receptor was identified in a man aged 50 to 59 in good health and CMV-seronegative. The chain is assembled from TRBV6-6 and TRBJ2-3; TRBD1 is possibly the D segment (6 matching bases). Here the CDR3 is given as CASSTGPDTQYF. In nucleotide form, the sequence is TGTGCCAGCAGCACAGGGCCGGATACGCAGTATTTT.